This T cell receptor (beta chain) was captured by sequencing in a study of T cells in Graves' hyperthyroidism and ophthalmopathy. Amplified regions were TCR beta CDR3 sequences from RNA transcripts. The HTBI primer set drove a first-round RT-PCR of the TCR CDR3. TCRdb independently ran MiXCR on the multiplex PCR reads; one entry per CDR3 protein. Of roughly 510,000 distinct CDR3 sequences in the sample, about 45% are singletons; the top ten hold about 43%. There are 15 residues in the CDR3. Germline V gene lookup returns CDR1 MNHNS and CDR2 SASEGT. In the case of this clonotype: The germline gene is not matched at one end of the junction; a read error may be the cause.

This TCR came from an adult woman with Graves' disease, either hyperthyroidism or ophthalmopathy (not recorded which). V gene TRBV6-1 combines with J gene TRBJ1-4; D gene ambiguous. Sequences were obtained from peripheral blood or thyroid tissue (not recorded which). This CDR3 reads CASSEIRGHNEELFF. Here the CDR3 DNA reads TGTGCCAGCAGTGAAATTCGGGGTCATAATGAAGAACTGTTTTTT.